This T cell receptor (beta chain) was sequenced for a study of T cell responses to AZD1222 COVID-19 vaccine. In regard to this clone: Its antigen is still unknown.

Sequencing used immunoSEQ multiplex PCR; TCRdb keeps in-frame clones, though not all of them. The sample yields some 150,000 clones, over 80% seen once. The CDR3 spans 15 residues. Germline CDR1 is LNHDA and CDR2 is SQIVND (reference sequence). The V gene end was trimmed by 2 bases and the J gene end by 3 bases; junction bases not matched to a gene: 5. Investigators merged groups given second doses at roughly 4 or roughly 12 weeks. Whole-study results and caveats: Mostly white British, mostly female donors; authors suggested clonal diversity may be underestimated. Along spike, vaccine-associated CD4 TCRs were found throughout, with dominance at 160-218 and 743-854.

This TCR derives from an adult who received the AZD1222 COVID-19 vaccine. The chain couples TRBV19 to TRBJ2-3; the match to TRBD2 covers 7 bases. The source material was peripheral blood, sampled 28 days after the second AZD1222 dose. The CDR3 spells CASSIWTSRTDTQYF. The CDR3 DNA reads TGTGCCAGTAGTATATGGACTAGTAGGACAGATACGCAGTATTTT.